This T cell receptor beta chain was obtained from a study of shared clonotypes between healthy human individuals. Replicate sorted-subset PCRs were loaded with around 210 ng DNA, tens of thousands of T cell genomes. Produced via immunoSEQ multiplex PCR; TCRdb's table is partial and in-frame only. Seen here are some 2 million clones, about 95% observed once, and the top ten hold roughly 1%. V was cut by 6 bases and J by 8 bases, with 14 bases left in between. The CDR3 spans 13 residues. The germline gives CDR1 SGDLS, CDR2 YYNGEE. A word on this clone: Its antigen is unknown.

Findings and caveats of the study: Naive CD4 clonotype sharing across several donors was 4% to 5%.

CD8 cells classed as naive were CD45RO-negative and positively selected for CCR7, excluding terminally differentiated effector memory CD45RA+ cells. The sequenced sample consisted of naive CD8+ T cells sorted from blood. This sequence joins TRBV9 and TRBJ2-2, with TRBD2 as a possible D gene (6 bases). The TCR originated in a young man in good health. The CDR3, as DNA: TGTGCCAGCAATGCAGCGGGTTCGGGGGAGCTGTTTTTT. It yields the protein CASNAAGSGELFF.